This TCR beta chain emerged from a study of CD8 T cells in Susac syndrome. V lost 5 bases and J lost 4; bases outside the gene matches: 4. This CDR3 has 13 amino acids. Germline CDR1 MNHEY, CDR2 SMNVEV (reference sequence). When the RNA was reverse transcribed, random hexamers were used with an input of about 0.5 to 1 ug. Using its own MiXCR run on the immunoSEQ multiplex PCR reads, TCRdb lists one record per CDR3 protein. The sample includes about 300,000 distinct CDR3 sequences, just over 90% of them seen just once. Specimen: CD4+ T cells from PBMCs. The origin of this receptor is a human donor with multiple sclerosis. The chain combines TRBV27 with TRBJ1-2; TRBD1 agrees at 7 bases. CDR3 DNA: TGTGCCAGCAGTCGACAGGGTTCCTATGGCTACACCTTC. Its translation is CASSRQGSYGYTF.